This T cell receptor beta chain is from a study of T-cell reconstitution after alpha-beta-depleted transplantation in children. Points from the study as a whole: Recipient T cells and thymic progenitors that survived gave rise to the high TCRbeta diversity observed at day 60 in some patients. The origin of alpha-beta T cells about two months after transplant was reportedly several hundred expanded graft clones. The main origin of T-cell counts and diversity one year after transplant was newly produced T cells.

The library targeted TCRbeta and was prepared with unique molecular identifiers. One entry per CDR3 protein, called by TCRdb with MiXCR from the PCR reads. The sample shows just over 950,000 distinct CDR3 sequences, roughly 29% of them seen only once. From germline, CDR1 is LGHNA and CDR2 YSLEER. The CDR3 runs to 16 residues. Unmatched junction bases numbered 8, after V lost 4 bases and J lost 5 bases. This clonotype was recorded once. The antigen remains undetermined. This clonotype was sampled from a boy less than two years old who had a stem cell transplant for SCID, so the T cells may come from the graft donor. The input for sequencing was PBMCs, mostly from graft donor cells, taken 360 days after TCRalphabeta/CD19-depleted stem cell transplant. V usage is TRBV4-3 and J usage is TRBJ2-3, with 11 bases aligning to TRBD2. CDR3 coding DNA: TGCGCCAGCAGCCTCGTACTAGCGGGGGTTGGAGATACGCAGTATTTT. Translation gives CASSLVLAGVGDTQYF.